A single sample gave rise to the 29 T cell receptor beta chains below, sequenced in a study of glioma-infiltrating T cells after dendritic cell vaccination. Measured with immunoSEQ multiplex PCR; TCRdb has only the in-frame clones, and not every one. The sample yields 70,000 to 95,000 clones, over 75% seen once. Time point of the sample: after dendritic cell vaccination, including at tumor progression/relapse. This material consisted of blood, taken after dendritic cell vaccination. The receptors were sampled from a human donor with glioblastoma.

The chain has TRBV11-3 and TRBJ2-1; no reliable D call. The CDR3 extends over 13 amino acids. Trimming cost V 0 bases and J 7 bases, with 7 bases left between them. Germline lookup yields CDR1 SGHNT and CDR2 YENEEA. The CDR3 reads CASSLDLRNEQFF. CDR3 sequence (DNA): TGTGCCAGCAGCTTAGATTTGCGGAATGAGCAGTTCTTC.

This clone was seen only once. The gene calls are TRBV13 and TRBJ1-1; D gene uncertain. The CDR3 has 15 residues. Germline V gives CDR1 PRHDT, CDR2 FYEKMQ (reference sequence). Trimming shortened V by 1 base and J by 2 bases, and 11 bases separated the two germline ends. CDR3 sequence: CASSLERAGNTEAFF. For the CDR3, the DNA is TGTGCCAGCAGCTTAGAGAGGGCAGGCAACACTGAAGCTTTCTTT.

The chain uses TRBV19 and TRBJ1-1; D unresolved. The CDR3 is 12 residues long. V was pared by 3 bases and J by 2 bases, with 4 bases between. Germline CDR1 and CDR2: LNHDA and SQIVND (reference sequence). Here the CDR3 reads CASSIGNTEAFF. The CDR3 DNA reads as TGTGCCAGTAGTATCGGTAACACTGAAGCTTTCTTT.

V and J are TRBV5-4 and TRBJ2-5; the match to TRBD1 covers 7 bases. V lost 4 bases, J lost 2 bases, and 5 bases stayed unmatched. Per the germline V gene, CDR1 is SGHNT and CDR2 is YYREEE (reference sequence). The CDR3 spans 14 residues. The CDR3 sequence is CASSHGTAQETQYF. The CDR3 bases are TGTGCCAGCAGCCATGGGACAGCGCAAGAGACCCAGTACTTC.

This clone occurred once. This rearrangement joins TRBV10-3 to TRBJ2-7, with 8 positions matching TRBD2. The germline V gene has CDR1 ENHRY and CDR2 SYGVKD. J gave up 3 bases and V 4 bases, and 11 bases lay outside the gene matches. CDR3 length: 16 residues. CDR3 DNA: TGTGCCATCAGTGCGGGGGGCGAAAGCGGGGGCTACGAGCAGTACTTC. Protein product: CAISAGGESGGYEQYF.

The chain couples TRBV5-4 to TRBJ1-4; a possible D gene is TRBD1 (5 bases). This CDR3 is 15 amino acids long. Trimming removed 2 bases from V and 2 bases from J, with 10 bases in between. Germline lookup yields CDR1 SGHNT and CDR2 YYREEE (reference sequence). CDR3 bases: TGTGCCAGCAGCTTTGGAGGGACTACTAATGAAAAACTGTTTTTT. Encoded protein: CASSFGGTTNEKLFF.

The chain joins TRBV11-3 to TRBJ2-3; possibly TRBD1 for D (6 bases). The CDR3 is 15 residues long. V was shortened by 0 bases and J by 5 bases, with 12 bases between the two germline ends. The germline V gene has CDR1 SGHNT and CDR2 YENEEA. The CDR3 is CASSLDGLTGDTQYF. CDR3 in DNA: TGTGCCAGCAGCTTAGATGGTCTGACAGGAGATACGCAGTATTTT.

This clone was seen just once. The CDR3 DNA sequence: TGCGCCAGCAGCTTGATACTAGCGGTTAACAATGAGCAGTTCTTC. This sequence encodes CASSLILAVNNEQFF. The chain links TRBV5-1 to TRBJ2-1, with 8 bases identical to TRBD2. After removal of 1 base from V and 5 bases from J, the junction contained 5 bases not matched to a gene. Germline V lookup: CDR1 SGHRS, CDR2 YFSETQ. The CDR3 runs 15 residues.

V is TRBV28 and J is TRBJ2-7; 8 bases are shared with TRBD2. The trim removed 5 bases at V and 2 bases at J, leaving 5 bases unmatched. The CDR3 contains 14 residues. Germline CDR1 and CDR2: MDHEN and SYDVKM. The CDR3 nucleotides are TGTGCCAGCAGTGTACCGGGGGGGGCCTACGAGCAGTACTTC. This codes for CASSVPGGAYEQYF.

The chain combines TRBV6-5 with TRBJ2-3; a possible D gene is TRBD1 (5 bases). The CDR3 extends over 15 amino acids. Trimming took 5 bases from V and 1 from J, leaving 13 bases between them. Germline CDR1 MNHEY, CDR2 SVGAGI. CDR3 sequence reads: CASSGRVGGTDTQYF. The CDR3 coding sequence is TGTGCCAGCAGTGGCAGGGTAGGGGGCACAGATACGCAGTATTTT.

V and J are TRBV5-1 and TRBJ1-4; tentative D call: TRBD1 (5 bases). Per the germline V gene, CDR1 is SGHRS and CDR2 is YFSETQ. V lost 0 bases and J lost 8, with 20 bases in between. CDR3 length equals 17 residues. In DNA form, the CDR3 reads TGCGCCAGCAGCTTGGCCGGAGTATCGCAGGGTGGAGAAAAACTGTTTTTT. Amino acid sequence: CASSLAGVSQGGEKLFF.

This clone showed up just once. This chain connects TRBV6-6 to TRBJ1-4; maybe TRBD1 (5 bases). Germline CDR1 reads MNHNY; CDR2 reads SVGAGI (reference sequence). V was clipped by 6 bases and J by 7 bases, with 18 bases between them. The CDR3 covers 15 residues. The CDR3, as DNA: TGTGCCAGCAGCTTTTTGACGGGGGGTGGTGAAAAACTGTTTTTT. Translated: CASSFLTGGGEKLFF.

The gene calls are TRBV18 and TRBJ2-3, with TRBD1 as a possible D gene (6 bases). Per germline, CDR1 KGHSH and CDR2 LQKENI. The CDR3 is 13 residues long. V lost 8 bases, J lost 2 bases, and 11 bases lay in between. CDR3 sequence reads: CASRMGATDTQYF. The CDR3 region has the DNA TGTGCCAGCAGAATGGGGGCCACAGATACGCAGTATTTT.

The chain couples TRBV5-1 to TRBJ2-2; D gene uncertain. The CDR3 length is 13 residues. V was shortened by 4 bases and J by 6 bases, with 10 bases between the two germline ends. Per germline, CDR1 SGHRS and CDR2 YFSETQ. The CDR3 DNA follows: TGCGCCAGCAGCCTACGTCTAGCCGGGGAGCTGTTTTTT. Its protein product is CASSLRLAGELFF. The whole variable domain, filled in from reference TRBV5-1 and TRBJ2-2, reads KAGVTQTPRYLIKTRGQQVTLSCSPISGHRSVSWYQQTPGQGLQFLFEYFSETQRNKGNFPGRFSGRQFSNSRSEMNVSTLELGDSALYLCASSLRLAGELFFGEGSRLTVL.

This clone has just one count. The gene calls are TRBV5-6 and TRBJ2-5, with TRBD1 matching over 8 bases. The last part of the DNA fits TRBJ2-7 better; the J call may be wrong. There are 18 residues in the CDR3. Germline V gene sequence: CDR1 SGHDT, CDR2 YYEEEE. The CDR3 nucleotides read TGTGCCAGCAGCTTCCGGACTCCCCGGACAGGGTGGAAACACGAGCAGTACTTC. Translating it yields CASSFRTPRTGWKHEQYF.

The rearrangement joins TRBV7-2 to TRBJ2-5; 12 bases are a match to TRBD2. The junction had 4 bases not matched to a gene; V was cut back by 5 bases and J by 0 bases. Germline-derived CDR1 and CDR2 are SGHTA and FQGNSA. The CDR3 loop spans 16 amino acids. CDR3 DNA: TGTGCCAGCAGCCCTGGGACTAGCGGGCACCAAGAGACCCAGTACTTC. As protein: CASSPGTSGHQETQYF.

The chain couples TRBV7-2 to TRBJ2-1, with D unclear. Germline lookup yields CDR1 SGHTA and CDR2 FQGNSA. CDR3 length: 13 amino acids. V lost 3 bases to trimming and J lost 10 bases, with 13 bases between them. CDR3 coding DNA: TGTGCCAGCAGCTTTTATCTCGCAGTCGAGCAGTTCTTC. It is translated as CASSFYLAVEQFF.

Worth noting for this clone: It is likely a read error, because the conserved phenylalanine at the end of the CDR3 is missing. V and J are TRBV29-1 and TRBJ1-2; no clear D gene. The CDR3 covers 12 residues. The V and J ends lost 3 bases and 3 bases respectively, with 8 bases between them. Germline CDR1 is SQVTM and CDR2 is ANQGSEA. CDR3 DNA sequence: TGCAGCGTTGAGCCCGGAGACTATGGCTACACCCTC. This codes for CSVEPGDYGYTL.

This sequence joins TRBV27 and TRBJ1-2; D is ambiguous. This CDR3 comprises 13 residues. The V end was cut by 5 bases, the J end by 7 bases, with 14 bases between. Germline CDR1 reads MNHEY; CDR2 reads SMNVEV (reference sequence). The CDR3 bases are TGTGCCAGCAGTCCTCGCGGGGTAGGTGGCTACACCTTC. It is translated as CASSPRGVGGYTF.

DNA of the CDR3: TGTGCCAGCAGCCCAGCCGGGACTGAGTACGAGCAGTACTTC. Its protein is CASSPAGTEYEQYF. The chain carries TRBV5-6 and TRBJ2-7, with a possible D match to TRBD2 (6 bases). The V and J ends lost 4 bases and 4 bases respectively, with 15 bases between them. The CDR3 covers 14 residues. Germline CDR1 SGHDT, CDR2 YYEEEE.

This chain links TRBV6-6 with TRBJ1-1; no definite D call. V dropped 4 bases and J dropped 3 bases, with 9 bases sitting between them. The CDR3 sequence is 13 residues long. CDR1 MNHNY and CDR2 SVGAGI come from the germline V gene (reference sequence). The CDR3 sequence: CASSSEGYTEAFF. The DNA for the CDR3 is TGTGCCAGCAGTTCGGAGGGCTACACTGAAGCTTTCTTT.

This chain joins TRBV5-1 and TRBJ1-2; TRBD1 matches 11 bases. CDR1 and CDR2 (germline): SGHRS, YFSETQ. V trimming: 5 bases; J trimming: 7 bases; junction bases outside the gene matches: 7. The CDR3 totals 14 residues. The chain's CDR3 is CASSTGQGALGYTF. Written as DNA, the CDR3 is TGCGCCAGCAGTACTGGACAGGGGGCGCTTGGCTACACCTTC. The complete variable domain, with remaining parts taken from reference TRBV5-1 and TRBJ1-2, reads KAGVTQTPRYLIKTRGQQVTLSCSPISGHRSVSWYQQTPGQGLQFLFEYFSETQRNKGNFPGRFSGRQFSNSRSEMNVSTLELGDSALYLCASSTGQGALGYTFGSGTRLTVV.

This clone has a single count. The rearrangement uses TRBV5-1 and TRBJ2-1; D call uncertain. Trimming removed 1 base at V and 6 bases at J, with 8 bases between. The CDR3 is made up of 13 amino acids. The V gene's germline CDR1 is SGHRS and CDR2 YFSETQ. The CDR3 DNA reads as TGCGCCAGCAGCTTGTCCGATAGCAATGAGCAGTTCTTC. Amino acid sequence: CASSLSDSNEQFF.

The V gene is TRBV7-2, the J gene TRBJ2-7, with D possibly TRBD2 on 6 matching bases. Per germline, CDR1 SGHTA and CDR2 FQGNSA. This CDR3 is built from 14 residues. The germline V and J ends were trimmed by 6 bases and 0 bases, with 12 bases remaining between them. CDR3: CASRVAESSYEQYF. The CDR3 bases are TGTGCCAGCAGAGTAGCGGAGAGCTCCTACGAGCAGTACTTC. Using reference TRBV7-2 and TRBJ2-7 for the parts outside the CDR3, the full variable domain is GAGVSQSPSNKVTEKGKDVELRCDPISGHTALYWYRQSLGQGLEFLIYFQGNSAPDKSGLPSDRFSAERTGGSVSTLTIQRTQQEDSAVYLCASRVAESSYEQYFGPGTRLTVT.

The chain combines TRBV7-9 with TRBJ2-3, with D perhaps matching TRBD1 (5 bases). The V gene's germline CDR1 is SEHNR and CDR2 FQNEAQ (reference sequence). This CDR3 is 16 amino acids long. V was cut by 5 bases and J by 4 bases, with 19 bases left in between. The CDR3 is CASSPLITPGPDTQYF. In DNA form, the CDR3 reads TGTGCCAGCAGCCCCCTGATCACCCCAGGGCCAGATACGCAGTATTTT.

The chain has TRBV14 and TRBJ2-3, with a weak D call TRBD2 (5 bases). V was trimmed by 3 bases and J by 2 bases, leaving 9 bases between them. The germline V gene has CDR1 SGHDN and CDR2 FVKESK. The CDR3 is 14 residues long. Here the CDR3 reads CASSHRGLTDTQYF. As DNA, the CDR3 is TGTGCCAGCAGCCATCGCGGGCTCACAGATACGCAGTATTTT. The variable domain in full, completed from reference TRBV14 and TRBJ2-3, reads EAGVTQFPSHSVIEKGQTVTLRCDPISGHDNLYWYRRVMGKEIKFLLHFVKESKQDESGMPNNRFLAERTGGTYSTLKVQPAELEDSGVYFCASSHRGLTDTQYFGPGTRLTVL.

The chain carries TRBV27 and TRBJ2-7; 8 positions match TRBD1. CDR1 MNHEY and CDR2 SMNVEV come from the germline V gene (reference sequence). The CDR3 covers 15 residues. The V gene end was trimmed by 4 bases and the J gene end by 5 bases; junction bases not matched to a gene: 10. DNA for the CDR3: TGTGCCAGCAGTTCCCCCACTTGGACAGGGAACGAGCAGTACTTC. Amino acid sequence: CASSSPTWTGNEQYF.

This rearrangement joins TRBV6-5 to TRBJ1-2; D ambiguous. The CDR3 has 12 residues. Germline values: CDR1 MNHEY, CDR2 SVGAGI. Deletions cut 7 bases from V and 5 bases from J, with 11 bases between. DNA of the CDR3: TGTGCCAGCACCAAAACGGGGTATGGCTACACCTTC. Protein product: CASTKTGYGYTF.

The chain combines TRBV10-3 with TRBJ2-7, with a tentative D call TRBD2 (6 bases). Germline-derived CDR1 and CDR2 are ENHRY and SYGVKD. Trimming left V 4 bases short and J 2 bases short, with 15 bases between. The CDR3 sequence is 15 residues long. The CDR3 reads CAISGYTGLPYEQYF. In DNA, the CDR3 is TGTGCCATCAGTGGTTATACGGGACTCCCCTACGAGCAGTACTTC.